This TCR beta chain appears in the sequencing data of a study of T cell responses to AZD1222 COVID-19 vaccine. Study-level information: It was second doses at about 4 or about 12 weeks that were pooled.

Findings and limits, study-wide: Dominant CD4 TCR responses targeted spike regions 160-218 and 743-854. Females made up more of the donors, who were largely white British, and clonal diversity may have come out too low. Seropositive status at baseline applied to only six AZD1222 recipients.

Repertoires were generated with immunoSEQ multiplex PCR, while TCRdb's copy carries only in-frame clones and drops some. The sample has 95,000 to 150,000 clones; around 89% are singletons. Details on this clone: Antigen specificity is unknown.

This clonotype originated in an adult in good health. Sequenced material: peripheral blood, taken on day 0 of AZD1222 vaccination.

DNA of the CDR3: TGTGCCAGCAGCCAAGATCAGGTGACTGAAGCTTTCTTT. This gives the protein CASSQDQVTEAFF. The chain joins TRBV4-2 to TRBJ1-1; D unclear. The CDR3 extends over 13 amino acids. V gave up 0 bases and J gave up 5 bases, with 7 bases separating them. CDR1 and CDR2 from the germline V gene are LGHNA and YNFKEQ.